Listed here is a single TCR beta chain. Trimming pared 1 base from V and 1 base from J, leaving 22 bases between. Germline-derived CDR1 and CDR2 are LGHNT and FRNRAP. CDR3 size: 19 residues. The data derive from a study of T cell clones after liver transplantation. Study overall: TCRbeta sequencing after a pre-transplant mixed lymphocyte reaction identified graft-donor-reactive clones, later tracked in post-transplant blood. Patients counted as tolerant after at least one year off all immunosuppression, enzymes not exceeding twice normal.

Thawed unstimulated PBMCs were FACS-sorted by CD3, CD4 and CD8 into two populations. Here immunoSEQ multiplex PCR was the method, and the copy in TCRdb shows in-frame clones only, minus some. The sample consists of under 85,000 clones, about 80% of them appearing once. The source is a human patient who received a liver transplant. Some T cells may have originated in the graft donor. Sequencing was performed on CD4+ T cells from blood, taken 12 months after liver transplant. The chain has TRBV12-5 and TRBJ2-5, with D possibly being TRBD1 (5 bases). Here the CDR3 reads CASGLETGGASLPQETQYF. The CDR3 coding sequence is TGTGCTAGTGGTTTGGAAACGGGTGGGGCCAGCCTACCCCAAGAGACCCAGTACTTC.